The present TCR beta chain was sequenced within a study of blood T cell repertoires in COVID-19. Turning to the study itself: Italy, Spain and the United States were the sources of the convalescent and acute COVID-19 samples. PBMCs, B-cell-depleted T cells, or T cells were the source of the cDNA or gDNA that made up the material.

Study processing details: Amplifying reference gene primers gave estimates of nucleated cell counts. The protocol was immunoSEQ multiplex PCR, while the TCRdb copy is restricted to in-frame clones and leaves out a portion. The DNA gave D and trimming, while V, J and clone size come from that table. Among over 130,000 clones listed, 70% to 90% were seen once. CDR3 length: 13 residues. The germline V and J ends were trimmed by 6 bases and 7 bases, with 13 bases remaining between them. Germline assignment: CDR1 SNHLY and CDR2 FYNNEI. This receptor was obtained from a middle-aged man with acute or convalescent COVID-19. This chain joins TRBV2 and TRBJ1-5; D unclear. The sample taken for sequencing was peripheral blood. Here the CDR3 DNA reads TGTGCCAGCAGGAAGGGCGCGGGGCAGCCCCAGCATTTT. It specifies CASRKGAGQPQHF.